The next 8 T cell receptor beta chains were all read from a single sample in a study of CD8 T cells in Susac syndrome. An input of about 0.5 to 1 ug of RNA was subjected to reverse transcription using random hexamers. TCRdb itself ran the immunoSEQ multiplex PCR reads through MiXCR, one entry per CDR3 protein. This sample yields 85,000 to 120,000 distinct CDR3 sequences, of which 94% are seen a single time; 0.41% belongs to the top ten. Material for sequencing was CD8+ T cells from PBMCs. These receptors came from a human donor with Susac syndrome.

The chain is built from TRBV7-9 and TRBJ2-3; 7 bases are shared with TRBD1. CDR1 and CDR2 from the germline V gene are SEHNR and FQNEAQ (reference sequence). With 2 bases clipped from V and 2 bases from J, the junction kept 10 bases outside the gene matches. The CDR3 loop spans 17 amino acids. This CDR3 is CASSLRAGGSLTDTQYF. The CDR3 nucleotides read TGTGCCAGCAGCTTAAGGGCAGGGGGATCTCTCACAGATACGCAGTATTTT.

This chain links TRBV9 with TRBJ2-2; D uncertain. Per germline, CDR1 SGDLS and CDR2 YYNGEE. Trimming removed 7 bases from V and 1 base from J, with 14 bases in between. CDR3 length equals 15 residues. CDR3 sequence reads: CASGGKQGNTGELFF. CDR3 in DNA: TGTGCCAGCGGTGGGAAACAAGGGAACACCGGGGAGCTGTTTTTT.

This clonotype occurred once. This sequence joins TRBV9 and TRBJ2-2, with D perhaps TRBD1 (5 bases). The CDR3 contains 12 residues. Germline V gene sequence: CDR1 SGDLS, CDR2 YYNGEE. Trimming shortened V by 4 bases and J by 6 bases, and 7 bases separated the two germline ends. The CDR3 loop is CASSPRAGELFF. The DNA of the CDR3 is TGTGCCAGCAGCCCCAGGGCCGGGGAGCTGTTTTTT.

This sequence joins TRBV13 and TRBJ2-7; unclear D gene. The V gene's germline CDR1 is PRHDT and CDR2 FYEKMQ (reference sequence). Trimming shortened V by 2 bases and J by 6 bases, and 5 bases separated the two germline ends. There are 11 residues in the CDR3. The CDR3: CASSLWGEQYF. The DNA of the CDR3 is TGTGCCAGCAGCTTATGGGGCGAGCAGTACTTC. Full variable domain (missing parts from reference TRBV13 and TRBJ2-7): AAGVIQSPRHLIKEKRETATLKCYPIPRHDTVYWYQQGPGQDPQFLISFYEKMQSDKGSIPDRFSAQQFSDYHSELNMSSLELGDSALYFCASSLWGEQYFGPGTRLTVT.

V gene TRBV27 combines with J gene TRBJ2-7, with D possibly TRBD1 on 6 matching bases. CDR1 is MNHEY and CDR2 is SMNVEV in the germline V gene (reference sequence). V was cut by 6 bases and J by 2 bases, with 17 bases left in between. The CDR3 is 15 residues long. The CDR3 sequence is CASSLGTTPAYEQYF. The DNA of the CDR3 is TGTGCCAGCAGCCTAGGGACAACACCCGCCTACGAGCAGTACTTC.

This rearrangement joins TRBV9 to TRBJ2-1; D not resolved. With 3 bases removed from V and 7 bases from J, the gap between germline ends came to 8 bases. The CDR3 extends over 12 amino acids. Germline V gene data show CDR1 as SGDLS and CDR2 as YYNGEE. The CDR3 DNA reads as TGTGCCAGCAGCGCCACAGAAAATGAGCAGTTCTTC. Translated: CASSATENEQFF.

V gene TRBV5-1 combines with J gene TRBJ2-5, with a possible D match to TRBD2 (6 bases). Germline V gene data show CDR1 as SGHRS and CDR2 as YFSETQ. The V and J ends lost 4 bases and 2 bases respectively, with 18 bases between them. The CDR3 runs 16 residues. DNA of the CDR3: TGCGCCAGCAGCCCATCCCCCGGAGGGATACAAGAGACCCAGTACTTC. Translation gives CASSPSPGGIQETQYF.

V is TRBV20-1 and J is TRBJ2-1, with D possibly matching TRBD2 (6 bases). V was trimmed by 0 bases and J by 7 bases, leaving 10 bases between them. Germline CDR1 DFQATT, CDR2 SNEGSKA (reference sequence). This CDR3 has 13 residues. CDR3 amino acids: CSARDPGENEQFF. In DNA form, the CDR3 reads TGCAGTGCTAGAGATCCGGGGGAAAATGAGCAGTTCTTC.